The sequence of this TCR beta chain was determined in a study of cytomegalovirus exposure and HLA in healthy donors. On the study more broadly: Findings of an earlier analysis included around 100 million unique TCR beta sequences from some 180 million T cells. Of the donors genotyped, several hundred in all, about 76% fell in the Caucasian-associated ancestry cluster. Study outcomes and limitations: In a later analysis, parvovirus B19, influenza, CMV and Epstein-Barr virus appeared linked to several top co-occurrence clusters. Cytomegalovirus-associated status was assigned to roughly 160 TCR beta chains.

13 Jbeta primers and 60 Vbeta primers were used for the PCR. Using immunoSEQ multiplex PCR, the repertoire was profiled, and TCRdb retains in-frame clones only, with some absent. The sample includes 60,000 to 75,000 clones, 55% to 80% of them seen just once. This CDR3 is 14 amino acids long. Trimming shortened V by 6 bases and J by 0 bases, and 11 bases separated the two germline ends. CDR1 and CDR2 (germline): MDHEN, SYDVKM. This clone was seen a few times. Its antigen remains unidentified. Sequencing was done on a sample of PBMCs. The genes are TRBV28 and TRBJ1-1; D may be TRBD1 (5 bases). This TCR was sampled from a woman in her fifties or sixties in good health and CMV-seronegative. DNA for the CDR3: TGTGCCAGCAGGGGAGGGGCCATGAACACTGAAGCTTTCTTT. This sequence encodes CASRGGAMNTEAFF.